Presented here are 2 T cell receptor beta chains from one specimen sequenced in a study of OX40 agonist ivuxolimab in advanced cancers. The library was made by the immunoSEQ multiplex PCR assay. TCRdb took over this immuneACCESS table, retaining in-frame rearrangements with V and J assigned. Such tables are incomplete; in checked studies, under half of the missing clones stem from an unresolved V gene, and the remainder is unexplained. The sample contains more than 35,000 clones, about 85% of them found a single time. Approximately 6.8% of the sample is taken by the ten largest. Sequenced material: CD4+ or CD8+ T cells sorted from blood, taken in a trial of the OX40 agonist ivuxolimab. The receptors stem from an adult with an advanced solid tumor such as melanoma, head and neck, liver or kidney cancer.

The chain couples TRBV5-1 to TRBJ2-7; D is perhaps TRBD1 (5 bases). The CDR3 contains 13 residues. Germline V gene sequence: CDR1 SGHRS, CDR2 YFSETQ. Trimming stripped 0 bases from V and 3 bases from J, with 7 bases between. CDR3 sequence (DNA): TGCGCCAGCAGCTTGGCCCAGGGCTACGAGCAGTACTTC. As protein: CASSLAQGYEQYF. Filled out from reference TRBV5-1 and TRBJ2-7, the complete variable domain reads KAGVTQTPRYLIKTRGQQVTLSCSPISGHRSVSWYQQTPGQGLQFLFEYFSETQRNKGNFPGRFSGRQFSNSRSEMNVSTLELGDSALYLCASSLAQGYEQYFGPGTRLTVT.

The chain recombines TRBV5-4 with TRBJ2-2; D gene uncertain. Trimming pared 4 bases from V and 6 bases from J, leaving 13 bases between. The length of the CDR3 is 14 residues. The V gene's germline CDR1 is SGHNT and CDR2 YYREEE (reference sequence). The CDR3 is CASSPDFVAGELFF. CDR3 DNA: TGTGCCAGCAGCCCAGATTTCGTAGCCGGGGAGCTGTTTTTT.